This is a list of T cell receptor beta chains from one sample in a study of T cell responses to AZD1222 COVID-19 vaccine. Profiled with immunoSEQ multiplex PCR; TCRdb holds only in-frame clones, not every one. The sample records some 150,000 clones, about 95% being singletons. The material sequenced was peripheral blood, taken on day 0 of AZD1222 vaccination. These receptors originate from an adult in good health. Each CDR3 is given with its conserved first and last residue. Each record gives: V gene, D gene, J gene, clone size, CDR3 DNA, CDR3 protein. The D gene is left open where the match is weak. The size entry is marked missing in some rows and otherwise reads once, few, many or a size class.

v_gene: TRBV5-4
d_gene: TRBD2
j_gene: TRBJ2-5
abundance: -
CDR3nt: TGTGCCAGCAGCTCACAAGCGGGAGGGCCTGCTGAAGAGACCCAGTACTTC
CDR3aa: CASSSQAGGPAEETQYF

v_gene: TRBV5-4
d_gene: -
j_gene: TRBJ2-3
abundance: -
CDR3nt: TGTGCCAGCAGCTTGTTGGACTATGGGCGTACGCAGTATTTT
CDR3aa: CASSLLDYGRTQYF

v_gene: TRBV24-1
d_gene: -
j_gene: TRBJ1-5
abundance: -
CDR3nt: TGTGCCACCAGTGATCCGCGAGGGGGGGGCAATCAGCCCCAGCATTTT
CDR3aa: CATSDPRGGGNQPQHF

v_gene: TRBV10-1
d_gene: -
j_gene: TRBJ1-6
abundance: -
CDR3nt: TGCGCCAGCAGTGAGGCCAGCGATTCACCCCTCCACTTT
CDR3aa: CASSEASDSPLHF

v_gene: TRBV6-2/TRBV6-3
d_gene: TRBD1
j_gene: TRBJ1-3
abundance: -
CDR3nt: TGTGCCAGCAGTTACGACAGGGCTTCTGGAAACACCATATATTTT
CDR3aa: CASSYDRASGNTIYF

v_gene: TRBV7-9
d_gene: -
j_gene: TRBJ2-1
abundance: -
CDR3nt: TGTGCCAGCAGCCTGTCTTTAGATGAGCAGTTCTTC
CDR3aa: CASSLSLDEQFF

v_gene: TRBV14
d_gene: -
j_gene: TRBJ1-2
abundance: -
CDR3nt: TGTGCCAGCAGCCAATTGGACTATGGCTACACCTTC
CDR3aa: CASSQLDYGYTF

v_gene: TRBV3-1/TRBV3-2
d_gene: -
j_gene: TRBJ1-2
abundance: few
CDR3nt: TGTGCCAGCAGCCAAAGTCAGGGCTACACCTTC
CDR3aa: CASSQSQGYTF

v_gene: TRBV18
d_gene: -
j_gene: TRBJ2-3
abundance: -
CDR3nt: TGTGCCAGCTCGGATGATAGGGCGCGGGGCACAGATACGCAGTATTTT
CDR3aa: CASSDDRARGTDTQYF

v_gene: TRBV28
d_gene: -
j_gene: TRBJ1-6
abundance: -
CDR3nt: TGTGCCAGCAGTTTAGTCCGCGGGGGAAATCCAGTGTCCTATAATTCACCCCTCCACTTT
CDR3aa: CASSLVRGGNPVSYNSPLHF

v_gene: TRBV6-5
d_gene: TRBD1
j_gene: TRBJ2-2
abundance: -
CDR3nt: TGTGCCAGCAGTCCTAGACAGGGGAACACCGGGGAGCTGTTTTTT
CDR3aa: CASSPRQGNTGELFF

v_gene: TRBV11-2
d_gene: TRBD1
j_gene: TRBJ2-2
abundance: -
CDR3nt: TGTGCCAGCAGCCCCCGACAGGGACGGACCGGGGAGCTGTTTTTT
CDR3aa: CASSPRQGRTGELFF

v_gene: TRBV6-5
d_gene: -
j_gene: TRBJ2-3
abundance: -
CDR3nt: TGTGCCAGCAGTCTAGGACAGTTAAGCCCCGATACGCAGTATTTT
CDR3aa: CASSLGQLSPDTQYF

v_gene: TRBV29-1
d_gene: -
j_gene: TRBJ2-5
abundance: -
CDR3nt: TGCAGCGCCTCCGGGGTTAGCGGCCAAGAGACCCAGTACTTC
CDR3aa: CSASGVSGQETQYF

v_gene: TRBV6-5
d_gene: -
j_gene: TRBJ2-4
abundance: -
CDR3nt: TGTGCCAGCAAGGGGCCCCTACCCAAAAACATTCAGTACTTC
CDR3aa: CASKGPLPKNIQYF

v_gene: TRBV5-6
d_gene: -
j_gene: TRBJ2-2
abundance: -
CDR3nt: TGTGCCAGCAGCCTGAGGGGGAACACCGGGGAGCTGTTTTTT
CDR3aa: CASSLRGNTGELFF

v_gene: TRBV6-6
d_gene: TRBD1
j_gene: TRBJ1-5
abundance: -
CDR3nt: TGTGCCAGCAGTGGGGGACAGGGGATATGGCAGCCCCAGCATTTT
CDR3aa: CASSGGQGIWQPQHF

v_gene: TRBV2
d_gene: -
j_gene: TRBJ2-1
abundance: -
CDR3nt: TGTGCCAGCAGTGCCGGGACAACCTCTTACAATGAGCAGTTCTTC
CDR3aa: CASSAGTTSYNEQFF

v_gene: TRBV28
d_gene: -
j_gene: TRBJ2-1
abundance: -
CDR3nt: TGTGCCAGCATCATATCAACTTCGCTCGGGACTCCTGTGAACAATGAGCAGTTCTTC
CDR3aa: CASIISTSLGTPVNNEQFF

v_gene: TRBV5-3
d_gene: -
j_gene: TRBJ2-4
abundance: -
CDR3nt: TGTGCCAGAAGCTTGATAGGGGGAAACATTCAGTACTTC
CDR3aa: CARSLIGGNIQYF

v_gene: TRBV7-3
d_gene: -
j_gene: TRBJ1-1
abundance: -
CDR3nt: TGTGCCAGCAGCTTATCACCAGGGGCCCACACTGAAGCTTTCTTT
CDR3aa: CASSLSPGAHTEAFF

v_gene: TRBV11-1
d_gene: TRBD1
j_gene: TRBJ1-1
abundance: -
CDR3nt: TGTGCCAGCAGCTTAGGGACAGGGTTCACTGAAGCTTTCTTT
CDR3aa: CASSLGTGFTEAFF

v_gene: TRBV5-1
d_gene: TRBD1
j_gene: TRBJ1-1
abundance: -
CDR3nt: TGCGCCAGCAGCCGGGACAGCGTGGGCACTGAAGCTTTCTTT
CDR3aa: CASSRDSVGTEAFF

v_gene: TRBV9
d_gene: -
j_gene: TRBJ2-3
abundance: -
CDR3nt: TGTGCCAGCAGCGTAGGCCCCCCGGCGTTGTATACGCAGTATTTT
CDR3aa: CASSVGPPALYTQYF

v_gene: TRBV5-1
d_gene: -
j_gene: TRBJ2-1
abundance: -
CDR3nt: TGCGCCAGCAGCTTGGACCACCTTGGGAGTGAGCAGTTCTTC
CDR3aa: CASSLDHLGSEQFF

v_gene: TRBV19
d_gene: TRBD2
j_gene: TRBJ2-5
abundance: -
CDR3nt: TGTGCCAGTAAGGGTAGCGGGGGGGCCGACTGGGAGACCCAGTACTTC
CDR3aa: CASKGSGGADWETQYF

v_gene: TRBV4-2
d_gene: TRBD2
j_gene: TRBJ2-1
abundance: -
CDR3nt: TGTGCCAGCAGCCAAGGAGTATGGCTAGCGGGATACAATGAGCAGTTCTTC
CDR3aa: CASSQGVWLAGYNEQFF

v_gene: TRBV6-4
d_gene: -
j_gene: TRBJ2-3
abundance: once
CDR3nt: TGTGCCAGCAGTGACGTGGCGGGTTCTAGCACAGATACGCAGTATTTT
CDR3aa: CASSDVAGSSTDTQYF

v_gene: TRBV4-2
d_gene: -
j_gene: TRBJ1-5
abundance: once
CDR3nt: TGTGCCAGCAGCCAGTCGCAGGGGTCGAATCAGCCCCAGCATTTT
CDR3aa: CASSQSQGSNQPQHF

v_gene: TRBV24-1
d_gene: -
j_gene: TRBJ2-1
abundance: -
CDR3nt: TGTGCCCCGGTAGGTTGGGGGAGAGTCAATGAGCAGTTCTTC
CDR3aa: CAPVGWGRVNEQFF

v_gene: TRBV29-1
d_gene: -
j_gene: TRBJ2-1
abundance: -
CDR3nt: TGCAGCGTTGGGGGCGGGAACTTCTACAATGAGCAGTTCTTC
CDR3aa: CSVGGGNFYNEQFF

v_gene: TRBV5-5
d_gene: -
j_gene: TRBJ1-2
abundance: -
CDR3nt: TGTGCCAGCAGCTTCCGACAAAGAGCGGACTATGGCTACACCTTC
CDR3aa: CASSFRQRADYGYTF

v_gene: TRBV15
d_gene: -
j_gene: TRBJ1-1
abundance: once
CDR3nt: TGTGCCACCAGCAGAGGTCGGACACTGAACACTGAAGCTTTCTTT
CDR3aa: CATSRGRTLNTEAFF

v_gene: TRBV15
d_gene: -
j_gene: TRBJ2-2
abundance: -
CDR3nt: TGTGCCACCCGCCTCGGGACCACCGAGGAGCTGTTTTTT
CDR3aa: CATRLGTTEELFF

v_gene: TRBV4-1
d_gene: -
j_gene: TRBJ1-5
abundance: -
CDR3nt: TGCGCCAGCAGCCTCGGGGGTCAGCCCCAGCATTTT
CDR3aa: CASSLGGQPQHF

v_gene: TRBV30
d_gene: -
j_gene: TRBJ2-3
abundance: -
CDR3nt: TGTGCCTGGAGTACGTACACAGATACGCAGTATTTT
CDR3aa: CAWSTYTDTQYF

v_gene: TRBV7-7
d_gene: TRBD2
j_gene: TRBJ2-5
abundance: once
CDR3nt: TGTGCCAGCAGCCCTCTCCGGGGGGGCCATGAGACCCAGTACTTC
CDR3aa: CASSPLRGGHETQYF

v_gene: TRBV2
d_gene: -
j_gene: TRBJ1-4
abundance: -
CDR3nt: TGTGCCAGCAGTGGTGACATCCGGCGGGAAAAACTGTTTTTT
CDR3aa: CASSGDIRREKLFF

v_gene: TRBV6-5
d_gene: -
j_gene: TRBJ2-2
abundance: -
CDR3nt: TGTGCCAGCAGTTATCCCGGATCCGGGGAGCTGTTTTTT
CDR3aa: CASSYPGSGELFF

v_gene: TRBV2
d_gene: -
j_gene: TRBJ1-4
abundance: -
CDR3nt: TGTGCCAGCGGTTCGGGCCAGTCTGTCCCCGGGGGATTGTTTTTT
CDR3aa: CASGSGQSVPGGLFF

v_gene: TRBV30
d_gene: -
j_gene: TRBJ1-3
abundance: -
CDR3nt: TGTGCCTGGAGTGTAGGGGTATCACTTGGAAACACCATATATTTT
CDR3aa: CAWSVGVSLGNTIYF

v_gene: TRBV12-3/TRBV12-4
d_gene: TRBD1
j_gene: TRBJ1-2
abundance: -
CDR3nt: TGTGCCAGCAGCCGTGGGACAGCCTATGGCTACACCTTC
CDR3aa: CASSRGTAYGYTF

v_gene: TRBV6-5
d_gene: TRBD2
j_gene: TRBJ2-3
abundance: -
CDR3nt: TGTGCCAGCAGTTACCTGAGCGGGAGTGGGTCAGATACGCAGTATTTT
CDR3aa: CASSYLSGSGSDTQYF

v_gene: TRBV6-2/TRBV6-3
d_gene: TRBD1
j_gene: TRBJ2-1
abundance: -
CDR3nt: TGTGCCAGCAGTTACGGGGGGACAGGGAGTGACAATGAGCAGTTCTTC
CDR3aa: CASSYGGTGSDNEQFF

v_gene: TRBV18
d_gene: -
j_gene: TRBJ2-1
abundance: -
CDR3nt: TGTGCCAGCTCACCAGGTGGCGGGACTGGCCCCTACAATGAGCAGTTCTTC
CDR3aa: CASSPGGGTGPYNEQFF

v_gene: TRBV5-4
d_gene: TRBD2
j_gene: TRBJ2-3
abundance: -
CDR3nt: TGTGCCAGCAGCACCCCTAGCGGGGGCCCCGAGGGGGCTGGTACGCAGTATTTT
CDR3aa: CASSTPSGGPEGAGTQYF

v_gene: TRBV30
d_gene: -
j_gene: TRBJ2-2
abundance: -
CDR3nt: TGTGCCTGGAGTGACCCAGCCCCTGGCGGGGAGCTGTTTTTT
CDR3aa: CAWSDPAPGGELFF

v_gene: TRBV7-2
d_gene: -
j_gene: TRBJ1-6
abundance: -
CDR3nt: TGTGCCAGCAGCCGGGGGGCGTATAATTCACCCCTCCACTTT
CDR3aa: CASSRGAYNSPLHF

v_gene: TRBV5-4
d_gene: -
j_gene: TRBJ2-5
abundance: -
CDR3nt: TGTGCCAGCCACGATGCGGCTAGCGCAAAGACCCAGTACTTC
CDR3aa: CASHDAASAKTQYF

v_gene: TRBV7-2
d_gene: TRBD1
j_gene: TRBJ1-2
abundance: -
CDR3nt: TGTGCCAGCAGCTTTGGACAGGGAAACTATGGCTACACCTTC
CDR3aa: CASSFGQGNYGYTF

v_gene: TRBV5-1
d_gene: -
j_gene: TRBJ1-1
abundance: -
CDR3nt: TGCGCCAGCAGAGCCCCTGGCAGATCTTACACTGAAGCTTTCTTT
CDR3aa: CASRAPGRSYTEAFF

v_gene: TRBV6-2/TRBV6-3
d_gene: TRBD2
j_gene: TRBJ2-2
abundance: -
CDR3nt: TGTGCCAGCAGTGAGCCTAGCGGAGCGAACACCGGGGAGCTGTTTTTT
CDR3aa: CASSEPSGANTGELFF

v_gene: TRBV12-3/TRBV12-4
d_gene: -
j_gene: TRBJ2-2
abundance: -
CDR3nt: TGTGCCAGCACCCGGGTCGTAGGGGGGGAGCTGTTTTTT
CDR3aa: CASTRVVGGELFF

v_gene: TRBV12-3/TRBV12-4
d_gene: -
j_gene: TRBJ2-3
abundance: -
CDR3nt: TGTGCCAGCAGCTCTCGGGGGCTGGATACGCAGTATTTT
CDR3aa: CASSSRGLDTQYF

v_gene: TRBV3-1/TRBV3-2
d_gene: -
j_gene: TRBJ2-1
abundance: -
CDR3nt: TGTGCCAGCAGCCAAGCGTCCGGGAGCAATGAGCAGTTCTTC
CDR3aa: CASSQASGSNEQFF

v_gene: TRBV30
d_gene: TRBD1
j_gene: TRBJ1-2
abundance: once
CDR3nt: TGTGCCGGTGACAGGGTGGATGGCTACACCTTC
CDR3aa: CAGDRVDGYTF

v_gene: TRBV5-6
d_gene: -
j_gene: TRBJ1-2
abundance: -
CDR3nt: TGTGCCAGCAGCTTTGACGTCAGGGTTAACTATGGCTACACCTTC
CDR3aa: CASSFDVRVNYGYTF

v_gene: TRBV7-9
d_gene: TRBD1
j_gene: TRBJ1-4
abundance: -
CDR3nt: TGTGCCAGCAGCTCGTGGACAGGGCCTGCAACTAATGAAAAACTGTTTTTT
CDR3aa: CASSSWTGPATNEKLFF